This T cell receptor (beta chain) was recovered during a study of T cells in Graves' hyperthyroidism and ophthalmopathy. Turning to the study itself: Blood from the periphery was taken at initial diagnosis, before any treatment.

From 9 to 10 ml of fresh peripheral blood, PBMCs were isolated. The germline CDR1 and CDR2 sequences are DFQATT and SNEGSKA (reference sequence). Trimming left V 5 bases short and J 4 bases short, with 14 bases between. The CDR3 loop spans 13 amino acids. Authors of the study amplified TCR beta CDR3 regions from RNA transcripts. First-round RT-PCR with HTBI primers amplified the TCR CDR3 region. TCRdb recomputed calls from the multiplex PCR reads with MiXCR, one row per CDR3 protein. The repertoire holds 300,000 to 400,000 distinct CDR3 sequences, with roughly 18% as singletons. Study observations and caveats: Most clonotypes that expanded in the thyroid above 0.001 also showed up in blood.

This clonotype has a count of ten or more. Antigen specificity is unknown. Sequencing input: blood. The V and J genes are TRBV20-1 and TRBJ2-5, with a tentative D call TRBD2 (5 bases). The source of this sequence is a woman between 50 and 59 years old with Graves' hyperthyroidism. DNA of the CDR3: TGCAGTGCTCTGGACTCCGGATTAGAGACCCAGTACTTC. Its translation is CSALDSGLETQYF.